This T cell receptor beta chain is drawn from a study of T cells in Graves' hyperthyroidism and ophthalmopathy (dated by TCRdb to the late 2010s). About the study as a whole: Peripheral blood samples were taken at the time of initial diagnosis, prior to any treatment. The paper describes TCR Vbeta CDR3 sequencing of 140 or so peripheral blood samples, made up of fewer than 50 ophthalmopathy patients, roughly 72 hyperthyroidism patients and 17 progressor patients. Following sampling, methimazole starting at 30 mg daily was given to hyperthyroidism patients, and high-dose intravenous methylprednisolone was given to ophthalmopathy patients. Prospective prediction of ophthalmopathy was tested in an independent validation cohort of fewer than 20 hyperthyroidism patients and around 16 patients who later progressed to ophthalmopathy. In addition, the study compared T-cell repertoires in thyroid tissue and in blood from about six Graves' hyperthyroidism patients. A discovery cohort of about 96 patients, 43 with Graves' ophthalmopathy and 55 to 60 with stable Graves' hyperthyroidism, was used to find distinguishing TCR V-J signatures. For training and testing, the 100 patients in the discovery cohort were randomly divided in a 7:3 ratio.

Findings and caveats that apply to the study as a whole: In validation, progression to ophthalmopathy was predicted by the model with more than 65% sensitivity and 72% to 85% specificity, a median of roughly 6.4 months before onset. Most expanded thyroid clonotypes (frequency above 0.001) were also found in blood, which suggests that blood repertoires may mirror thyroid immune responses. A 13 V-J signature model separated ophthalmopathy from stable hyperthyroidism, with about 90% sensitivity and about 81% specificity in cross-validation and 80%/75% in testing. Sample size was not statistically predetermined, and investigators were not blinded to group allocation.

Amplification of TCR beta CDR3 regions was carried out from RNA transcripts. The first round of RT-PCR for the TCR CDR3 was performed with the HTBI primer set and the Qiagen OneStep RT-PCR kit. Libraries were constructed in a second round of multiplex PCR, after which size selection and purification were performed. Libraries were sequenced paired-end with 100 bp reads on an Illumina HiSeq2000. Per the original workflow: Raw data were processed with SOAPnuke, discarding reads with adapters, uncalled bases, mean Phred below 15, or no exact constant-primer or identifier match. COPE v1.2.5 was used to merge high-quality paired reads, and clonotypes were defined as unique nucleotide sequences. MiTCR v1.1 was used to align the clonotypes against IMGT TRBV, TRBD and TRBJ reference segments. The analysis included only V-J combinations with a frequency above 0.0001, which together covered approximately 99% of the repertoires. A TCS score was defined as the ratio between F50 (clonal expansion) and ExV (chaos), using BLOSUM62-based TCRdist between CDR3 peptides within each V-J. Welch's t-statistics and random forest reduced 500 to 550 V-J features to around 14, which were used in a naive Bayes classifier (R e1071). The Morisita-Horn index was used to measure how similar the thyroid and blood repertoires were. TCRdb itself trimmed the public reads at Q25 with fastp, ran MiXCR and retained productive beta chains. Records with the same CDR3 protein are collapsed into one entry carrying the most frequent genes and DNA. TCRdb assigned the V and J calls; the authors' analysis was not used. A total of about 840,000 distinct CDR3 sequences appear in this sample, roughly 37% of them only once. The top ten constitute 8.9% of the sample.

Graves' hyperthyroidism was defined as stable when no progression to ophthalmopathy occurred over 18 months of follow-up. Hyperthyroidism patients were newly diagnosed, with disease duration under 2 months, and aged 18 to 65 years. The study excluded patients with uncontrolled infections, other autoimmune diseases, pregnancy or lactation. Diagnoses were established on the basis of clinical symptoms, serum thyroxine and TRAb, thyroid ultrasound, and orbital computed tomography. PBMCs were isolated from 10 ml of fresh peripheral blood by Ficoll-Paque density gradient centrifugation. Trizol reagent was used to extract total RNA, and RNA quality was then checked on an Agilent 2100 Bioanalyzer. CDR1 and CDR2, looked up from the germline V gene (reference sequence), are SEHNR and FQNEAQ. From its cysteine to its phenylalanine, the CDR3 spans 12 amino acids. The CDR3 DNA has 36 bases and is translated from base 1. At the junction V is shortened by 11 bases and J by 4 bases, with 15 bases in between.

This clonotype was picked up many times. What this receptor recognizes is not known. Qualities for individual bases were not recorded, and no much larger clone is one base off. The TCR sequence derives from a man younger than 35 with Graves' hyperthyroidism. Sequenced material: blood. Recombination linked TRBV7-9 to TRBJ2-7; too little of a D gene remains to name it. The DNA sequence is given as TGTGCCGTAAGGGATCGGGCTTACGAGCAGTACTTC. Its protein product is CAVRDRAYEQYF. The CDR3, completed at both ends by the reference TRBV7-9 and TRBJ2-7 genes, gives the full variable domain DTGVSQNPRHKITKRGQNVTFRCDPISEHNRLYWYRQTLGQGPEFLTYFQNEAQLEKSRLLSDRFSAERPKGSFSTLEIQRTEQGDSAMYLCAVRDRAYEQYFGPGTRLTVT.